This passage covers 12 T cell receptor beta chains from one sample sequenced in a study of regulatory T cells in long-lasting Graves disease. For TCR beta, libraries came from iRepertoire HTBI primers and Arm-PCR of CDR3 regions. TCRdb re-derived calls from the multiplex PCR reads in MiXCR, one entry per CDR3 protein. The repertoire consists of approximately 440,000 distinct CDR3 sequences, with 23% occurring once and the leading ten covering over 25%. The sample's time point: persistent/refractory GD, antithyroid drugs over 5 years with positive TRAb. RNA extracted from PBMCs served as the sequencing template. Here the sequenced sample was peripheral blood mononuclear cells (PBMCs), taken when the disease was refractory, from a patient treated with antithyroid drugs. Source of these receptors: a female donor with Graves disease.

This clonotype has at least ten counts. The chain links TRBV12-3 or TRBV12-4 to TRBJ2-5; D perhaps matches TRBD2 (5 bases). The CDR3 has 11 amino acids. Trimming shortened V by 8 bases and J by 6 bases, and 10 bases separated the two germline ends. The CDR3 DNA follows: TGTGCCAGCCGGACTTGGAAGACCCAGTACTTC. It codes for CASRTWKTQYF.

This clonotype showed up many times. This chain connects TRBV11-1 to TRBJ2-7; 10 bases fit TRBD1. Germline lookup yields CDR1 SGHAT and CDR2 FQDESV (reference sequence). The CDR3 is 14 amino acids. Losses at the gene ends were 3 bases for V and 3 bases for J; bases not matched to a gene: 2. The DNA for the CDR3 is TGTGCCAGCAGCTTTCGGACAGGGGGCTACGAGCAGTACTTC. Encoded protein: CASSFRTGGYEQYF.

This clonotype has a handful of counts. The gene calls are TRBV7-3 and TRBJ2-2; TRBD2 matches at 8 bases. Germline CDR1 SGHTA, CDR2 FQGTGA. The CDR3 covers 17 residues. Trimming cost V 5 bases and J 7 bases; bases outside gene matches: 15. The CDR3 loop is CASSARSMTGGSGELFF. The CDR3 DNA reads TGTGCCAGCAGCGCCCGCTCCATGACGGGAGGGAGCGGGGAGCTGTTTTTT.

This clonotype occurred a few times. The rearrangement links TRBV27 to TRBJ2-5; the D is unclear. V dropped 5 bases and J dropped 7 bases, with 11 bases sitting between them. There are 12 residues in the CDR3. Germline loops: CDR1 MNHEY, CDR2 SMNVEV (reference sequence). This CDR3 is CASSPLLGTQYF. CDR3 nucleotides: TGTGCCAGCAGTCCACTCCTTGGGACCCAGTACTTC.

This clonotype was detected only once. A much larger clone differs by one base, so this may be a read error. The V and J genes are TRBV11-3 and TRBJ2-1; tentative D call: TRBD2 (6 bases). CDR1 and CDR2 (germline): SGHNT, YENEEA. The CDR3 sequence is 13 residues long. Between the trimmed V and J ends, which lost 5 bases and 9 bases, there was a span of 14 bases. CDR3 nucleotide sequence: TGTGCCAGCAGCGGCCGGACTATCTCTGAGCAGTTCTTC. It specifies CASSGRTISEQFF.

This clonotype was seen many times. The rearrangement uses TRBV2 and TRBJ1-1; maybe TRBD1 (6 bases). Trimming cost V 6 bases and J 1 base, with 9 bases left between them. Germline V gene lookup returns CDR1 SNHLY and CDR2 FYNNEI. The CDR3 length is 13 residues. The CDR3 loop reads CASRMDRNTEAFF. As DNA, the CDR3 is TGTGCCAGCAGGATGGACAGGAACACTGAAGCTTTCTTT.

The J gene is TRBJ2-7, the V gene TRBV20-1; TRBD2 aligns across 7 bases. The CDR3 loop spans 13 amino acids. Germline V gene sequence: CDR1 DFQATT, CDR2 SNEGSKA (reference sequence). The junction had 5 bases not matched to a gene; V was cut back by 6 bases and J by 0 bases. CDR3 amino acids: CSAATSDSYEQYF. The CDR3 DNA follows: TGCAGTGCAGCCACTAGCGACTCCTACGAGCAGTACTTC.

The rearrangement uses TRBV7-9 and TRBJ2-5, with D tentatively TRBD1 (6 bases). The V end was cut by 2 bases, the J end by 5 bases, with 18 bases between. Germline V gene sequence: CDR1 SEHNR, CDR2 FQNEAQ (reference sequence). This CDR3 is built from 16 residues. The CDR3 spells CASSLTGNGAWETQYF. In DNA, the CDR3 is TGTGCCAGCAGCTTAACAGGGAACGGTGCGTGGGAGACCCAGTACTTC. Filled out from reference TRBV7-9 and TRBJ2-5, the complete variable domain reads DTGVSQNPRHKITKRGQNVTFRCDPISEHNRLYWYRQTLGQGPEFLTYFQNEAQLEKSRLLSDRFSAERPKGSFSTLEIQRTEQGDSAMYLCASSLTGNGAWETQYFGPGTRLLVL.

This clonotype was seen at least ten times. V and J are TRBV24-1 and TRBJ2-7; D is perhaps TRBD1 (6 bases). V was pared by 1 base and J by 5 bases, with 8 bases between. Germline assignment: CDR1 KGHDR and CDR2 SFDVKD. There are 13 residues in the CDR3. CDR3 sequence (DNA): TGTGCCACCAGTGATTTCAGGGGTGACGAGCAGTACTTC. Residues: CATSDFRGDEQYF.

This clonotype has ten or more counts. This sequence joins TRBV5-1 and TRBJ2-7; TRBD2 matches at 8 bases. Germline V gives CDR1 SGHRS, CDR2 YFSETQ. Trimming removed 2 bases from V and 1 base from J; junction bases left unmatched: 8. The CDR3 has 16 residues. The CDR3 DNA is TGCGCCAGCAGCTTAGCGGGAGACCTTGGTTCCTACGAGCAGTACTTC. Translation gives CASSLAGDLGSYEQYF.

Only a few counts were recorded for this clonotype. The CDR3 reads CASRGTEGSEAFF. CDR3 in DNA: TGTGCCAGCAGGGGGACAGAAGGATCAGAAGCTTTCTTT. The chain employs TRBV6-1 and TRBJ1-1, with 7 nucleotides matching TRBD1. The V gene end was trimmed by 6 bases and the J gene end by 8 bases; junction bases not matched to a gene: 9. The germline V gene has CDR1 MNHNS and CDR2 SASEGT. The CDR3 is 13 amino acids.

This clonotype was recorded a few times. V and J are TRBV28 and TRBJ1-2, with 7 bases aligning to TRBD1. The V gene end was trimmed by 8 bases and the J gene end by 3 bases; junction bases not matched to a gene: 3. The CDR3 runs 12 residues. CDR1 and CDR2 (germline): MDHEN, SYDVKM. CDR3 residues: CASFGQDYGYTF. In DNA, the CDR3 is TGTGCCAGCTTTGGACAGGACTATGGCTACACCTTC.